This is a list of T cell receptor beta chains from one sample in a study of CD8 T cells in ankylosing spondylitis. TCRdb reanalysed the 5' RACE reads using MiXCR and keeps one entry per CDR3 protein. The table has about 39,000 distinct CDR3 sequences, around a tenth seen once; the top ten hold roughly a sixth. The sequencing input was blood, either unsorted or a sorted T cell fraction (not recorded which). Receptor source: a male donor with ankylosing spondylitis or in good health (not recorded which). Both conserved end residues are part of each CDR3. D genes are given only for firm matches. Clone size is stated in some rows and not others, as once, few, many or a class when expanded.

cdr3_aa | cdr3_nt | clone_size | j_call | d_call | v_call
CASSLEGRNYEQYF | TGTGCCAGCAGCTTAGAGGGCAGGAACTACGAGCAGTACTTC | . | TRBJ2-7 | . | TRBV11-1
CASRQLADRGNEQFF | TGTGCCAGCAGACAACTAGCGGATAGAGGCAATGAGCAGTTCTTC | many | TRBJ2-1 | TRBD2 | TRBV6-1
CASSQVQGTGELFF | TGCGCCAGCAGCCAAGTGCAGGGGACCGGGGAGCTGTTTTTT | . | TRBJ2-2 | . | TRBV4-1
CASSLAGSFEGEQYF | TGCGCCAGCAGCTTGGCCGGTAGCTTCGAAGGCGAGCAGTACTTC | . | TRBJ2-7 | . | TRBV5-1
CSASRQGQETQYF | TGCAGTGCAAGCCGTCAGGGACAGGAGACCCAGTACTTC | many | TRBJ2-5 | TRBD1 | TRBV20-1
CASSKSRDYGYTF | TGTGCCAGCAGCAAAAGCAGGGACTATGGCTACACCTTC | . | TRBJ1-2 | . | TRBV7-8
CASSWPEGADTQYF | TGTGCCAGCAGCTGGCCAGAGGGGGCGGATACGCAGTATTTT | many | TRBJ2-3 | TRBD1 | TRBV12-3/TRBV12-4
CASSPTGTTGELFF | TGTGCCAGCAGTCCGACAGGGACCACCGGGGAGCTGTTTTTT | many | TRBJ2-2 | TRBD1 | TRBV12-3/TRBV12-4
CASSLFAWAGNQPQHF | TGTGCCAGCAGTTTATTCGCTTGGGCCGGCAATCAGCCCCAGCATTTT | many | TRBJ1-5 | . | TRBV12-3/TRBV12-4
CSAIEGYGYTF | TGCAGCGCCATAGAAGGCTATGGCTACACCTTC | many | TRBJ1-2 | . | TRBV29-1
CASTSGLAGRTDTQYF | TGCGCCAGCACATCGGGACTAGCGGGACGCACAGATACGCAGTATTTT | many | TRBJ2-3 | TRBD2 | TRBV5-1
CASNGASETQYF | TGTGCCAGCAATGGGGCCTCGGAGACCCAGTACTTC | many | TRBJ2-5 | . | TRBV12-3/TRBV12-4
CASRNGRNSNQPQHF | TGTGCCAGCAGAAATGGACGGAATAGCAATCAGCCCCAGCATTTT | many | TRBJ1-5 | . | TRBV5-5
CSANRPSGALNEQFF | TGCAGTGCCAACCGCCCTAGCGGGGCTCTCAATGAGCAGTTCTTC | many | TRBJ2-1 | TRBD2 | TRBV20-1
CATSEGAETSVDTQYF | TGTGCCACCAGTGAGGGTGCGGAGACTAGCGTAGATACGCAGTATTTT | many | TRBJ2-3 | TRBD2 | TRBV24-1
CASSSRQTDTQYF | TGTGCCAGCAGCTCACGGCAGACAGATACGCAGTATTTT | once | TRBJ2-3 | . | TRBV7-1
CASSFWKTGTYQETQYF | TGTGCCAGCAGCTTTTGGAAGACAGGGACCTACCAAGAGACCCAGTACTTC | many | TRBJ2-5 | TRBD1 | TRBV5-6
CASSLAGQGAREQYF | TGCGCCAGCAGCTTGGCCGGACAGGGGGCGCGAGAGCAGTACTTC | many | TRBJ2-7 | TRBD1 | TRBV5-1
CASSVPTGTRNEQFF | TGTGCCAGCAGCGTTCCAACCGGGACTAGAAATGAGCAGTTCTTC | many | TRBJ2-1 | TRBD2 | TRBV11-2
CASSFLASARDTQYF | TGCGCCAGCAGCTTCTTGGCCTCCGCCCGAGATACGCAGTATTTT | many | TRBJ2-3 | . | TRBV5-1
CASSFGRSMNTEAFF | TGTGCCAGCAGCTTTGGACGTAGTATGAACACTGAAGCTTTCTTT | many | TRBJ1-1 | . | TRBV11-2
CASRVNIQSYEQYF | TGTGCCAGCCGGGTCAATATCCAATCCTACGAGCAGTACTTC | many | TRBJ2-7 | . | TRBV7-8
CASSTSYEQYF | TGTGCCAGCAGTACCTCCTACGAGCAGTACTTC | . | TRBJ2-7 | . | TRBV2
CASSEGTSGRAMETQYF | TGTGCCAGCAGCGAGGGGACTAGCGGGAGGGCCATGGAGACCCAGTACTTC | many | TRBJ2-5 | TRBD2 | TRBV5-6
CASSEASSGRRYEQYF | TGTGCCAGCAGCGAAGCATCTAGCGGGAGACGTTACGAGCAGTACTTC | . | TRBJ2-7 | TRBD2 | TRBV9
CASSYAGSRSYEQYF | TGTGCCAGCAGTTACGCGGGGTCCCGTTCCTACGAGCAGTACTTC | . | TRBJ2-7 | . | TRBV6-2/TRBV6-3
CSVGDTAEAFF | TGCAGCGTGGGGGACACGGCTGAAGCTTTCTTT | . | TRBJ1-1 | . | TRBV29-1
CASSEIIGWETQYF | TGTGCCAGCAGTGAAATAATAGGTTGGGAGACCCAGTACTTC | many | TRBJ2-5 | . | TRBV25-1
CSAIAGIGKETQYF | TGCAGCGCTATAGCGGGAATCGGTAAAGAGACCCAGTACTTC | many | TRBJ2-5 | TRBD2 | TRBV29-1
CASSPTGRPATDTQYF | TGTGCCAGCAGCCCAACCGGCCGGCCGGCCACAGATACGCAGTATTTT | many | TRBJ2-3 | . | TRBV12-3/TRBV12-4
CASSLVSGIEQFF | TGTGCCAGCAGTTTGGTCAGCGGGATAGAGCAGTTCTTC | many | TRBJ2-1 | TRBD2 | TRBV12-3/TRBV12-4
CSVGTDYEQYF | TGCAGCGTTGGGACAGACTACGAGCAGTACTTC | many | TRBJ2-7 | . | TRBV29-1
CRGGGAQETQYF | TGCAGGGGTGGCGGCGCCCAAGAGACCCAGTACTTC | many | TRBJ2-5 | . | TRBV29-1
CASSPRGYGGETQYF | TGTGCCAGCAGCCCCCGAGGGTACGGAGGAGAGACCCAGTACTTC | many | TRBJ2-5 | . | TRBV9
CSARDMLAGGLAKNIQYF | TGCAGTGCTAGAGATATGTTAGCGGGAGGTCTAGCCAAAAACATTCAGTACTTC | many | TRBJ2-4 | TRBD2 | TRBV20-1
CASSLSSGTYEQYF | TGTGCCAGCAGTTTATCTAGCGGGACCTACGAGCAGTACTTC | many | TRBJ2-7 | TRBD2 | TRBV12-3/TRBV12-4